This T cell receptor beta chain was obtained from a study of T cells in Graves' hyperthyroidism and ophthalmopathy. This clonotype has only a few counts. What it recognizes is unknown. Amplification of TCR beta CDR3 regions was performed using RNA transcripts as template. First-round RT-PCR targeting the TCR CDR3 was performed with the HTBI primer set. Via MiXCR, TCRdb re-called the multiplex PCR reads, giving one row per CDR3 protein. In the table there are under 300,000 distinct CDR3 sequences, roughly an eighth of which are singletons. These patients, aged 18 to 65, had recently diagnosed hyperthyroidism lasting under 2 months. The CDR3 consists of 14 residues. CDR1 and CDR2 (germline): SGHKS, YYEKEE (reference sequence). V lost 5 bases to trimming and J lost 0 bases, with 10 bases between them. Study-wide results and caveats: Ophthalmopathy and stable hyperthyroidism were told apart by a 13 V-J model. In validation, the model predicted ophthalmopathy. These predictions came a median roughly 6.5 months before onset.

Sample: blood. This TCR was sampled from a middle-aged woman with Graves' hyperthyroidism. The V gene is TRBV5-5, the J gene TRBJ2-3; D not resolved. The CDR3 protein is CASSGSGSTDTQYF. The CDR3 region has the DNA TGTGCCAGCAGTGGGTCCGGGAGCACAGATACGCAGTATTTT.